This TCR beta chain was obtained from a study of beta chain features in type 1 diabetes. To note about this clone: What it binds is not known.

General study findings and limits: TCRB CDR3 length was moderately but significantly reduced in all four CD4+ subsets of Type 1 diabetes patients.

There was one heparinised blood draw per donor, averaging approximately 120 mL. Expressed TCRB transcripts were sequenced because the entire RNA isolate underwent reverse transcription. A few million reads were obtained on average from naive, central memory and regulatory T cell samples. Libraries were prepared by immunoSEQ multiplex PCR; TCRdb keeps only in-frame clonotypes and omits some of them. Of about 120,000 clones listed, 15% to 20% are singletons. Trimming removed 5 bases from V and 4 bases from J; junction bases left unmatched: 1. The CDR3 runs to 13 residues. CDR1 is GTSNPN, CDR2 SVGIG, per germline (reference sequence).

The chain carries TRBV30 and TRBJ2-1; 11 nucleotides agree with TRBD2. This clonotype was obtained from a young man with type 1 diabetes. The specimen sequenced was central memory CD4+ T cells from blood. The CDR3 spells CAWASGGYNEQFF. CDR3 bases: TGTGCCTGGGCTAGCGGGGGGTACAATGAGCAGTTCTTC.